Shown below are 10 T cell receptor beta chains from a single sample sequenced in a study of early T cells in non-severe SARS-CoV-2 infection. In TCRdb, the 5' RACE reads were re-called with MiXCR into one record per CDR3 protein. The sample has some 55,000 distinct CDR3 sequences; 10% to 15% are singletons. Sequencing was done on a sample of whole blood. The receptors shown here come from an adult who was a healthcare worker with PCR-confirmed SARS-CoV-2 infection or an uninfected control (not recorded which).

This clonotype occurred a few times. The gene calls are TRBV12-3 or TRBV12-4 and TRBJ2-1, with D tentatively TRBD2 (7 bases). Trimming left V 7 bases short and J 7 bases short, with 17 bases between. The CDR3 spans 14 residues. The DNA of the CDR3 is TGTGCCAGCAATGGGGGGGGCCCTAGGAATGAGCAGTTCTTC. Encoded protein: CASNGGGPRNEQFF.

The V gene is TRBV5-1, the J gene TRBJ2-1; 13 nucleotides match TRBD2. The J segment lost 0 bases and the V segment lost 2 bases, leaving 2 bases of the junction unmatched. The germline V gene has CDR1 SGHRS and CDR2 YFSETQ. CDR3 length: 17 amino acids. The DNA for the CDR3 is TGCGCCAGCAGCTTTACTAGCGGGGGGGCCTCCTACAATGAGCAGTTCTTC. The encoded protein is CASSFTSGGASYNEQFF.

This clonotype was observed many times. The gene calls are TRBV2 and TRBJ1-5, with D unresolved. The V and J ends lost 6 bases and 1 base respectively, with 10 bases between them. The CDR3 spans 14 residues. CDR1 and CDR2 from the germline V gene are SNHLY and FYNNEI. This CDR3 reads CASRDGLSNQPQHF. Written as DNA, the CDR3 is TGTGCCAGCAGGGATGGACTGAGCAATCAGCCCCAGCATTTT.

This clonotype has ten or more counts. The rearrangement uses TRBV30 and TRBJ2-5; D is unresolved. This CDR3 is 13 amino acids long. Germline CDR1 and CDR2: GTSNPN and SVGIG (reference sequence). Trimming cost V 1 base and J 5 bases, with 11 bases left between them. CDR3 bases: TGTGCCTGGAGTGGGGTTGCAAGGGAGACCCAGTACTTC. Protein: CAWSGVARETQYF.

This clonotype was counted ten times or more. The CDR3 sequence is CAWRPAGGGTYEQYF. The CDR3 bases are TGTGCCTGGAGGCCAGCGGGAGGGGGTACCTACGAGCAGTACTTC. This rearrangement joins TRBV30 to TRBJ2-7; 10 bases line up with TRBD2. Trimming took 3 bases from V and 2 from J; bases not matched to a gene: 7. CDR3 size: 15 residues. Germline V gives CDR1 GTSNPN, CDR2 SVGIG (reference sequence).

This clonotype was detected only a few times. This chain joins TRBV14 and TRBJ1-6; a possible D gene is TRBD1 (5 bases). CDR3 size: 18 residues. The V end lost 2 bases, the J end lost 4 bases, and 18 bases lay between the germline ends. Germline CDR1 reads SGHDN; CDR2 reads FVKESK. The CDR3 spells CASSQSGATGGYNSPLHF. CDR3 DNA: TGTGCCAGCAGCCAAAGTGGGGCAACCGGGGGGTATAATTCACCCCTCCACTTT.

The table lists this clonotype with a few counts. The chain joins TRBV29-1 to TRBJ1-1; 7 nucleotides match TRBD1. Germline CDR1 SQVTM, CDR2 ANQGSEA. CDR3 length equals 14 residues. The V gene end was trimmed by 1 base and the J gene end by 4 bases; junction bases not matched to a gene: 6. The CDR3 spells CSVEGADRLTEAFF. CDR3 in DNA: TGCAGCGTTGAAGGCGCGGACAGGCTCACTGAAGCTTTCTTT.

This clonotype appeared many times. The chain links TRBV3-1 to TRBJ1-2, with D possibly TRBD1 on 6 matching bases. V lost 4 bases and J 8 bases, leaving 17 bases between the germline ends. Germline V gene sequence: CDR1 LGHDT, CDR2 YNNKEL (reference sequence). The CDR3 is 14 residues long. CDR3 nucleotide sequence: TGTGCCAGCAGCCCCCTGGGGGGGGCAGGGGGCTACACCTTC. As protein: CASSPLGGAGGYTF.

This clonotype has ten or more counts. This rearrangement joins TRBV30 to TRBJ2-3, with D possibly being TRBD2 (5 bases). The CDR3 runs 14 residues. Germline assignment: CDR1 GTSNPN and CDR2 SVGIG (reference sequence). V shed 2 bases and J shed 4 bases, with 13 bases lying between them. CDR3 nucleotides: TGTGCCTGGAGTTCGGCTATCGGGGCAGATACGCAGTATTTT. It encodes CAWSSAIGADTQYF. The full variable domain, completed using reference TRBV30 and TRBJ2-3, is SQTIHQWPATLVQPVGSPLSLECTVEGTSNPNLYWYRQAAGRGLQLLFYSVGIGQISSEVPQNLSASRPQDRQFILSSKKLLLSDSGFYLCAWSSAIGADTQYFGPGTRLTVL.

This clonotype has at least ten counts. The rearrangement joins TRBV5-1 to TRBJ1-1; possible D gene TRBD1, 5 bases. Germline loops: CDR1 SGHRS, CDR2 YFSETQ. V was pared by 4 bases and J by 0 bases, with 25 bases between. CDR3 length equals 19 residues. This CDR3 reads CASSHGVGTWKLMNTEAFF. The DNA for the CDR3 is TGCGCCAGCAGCCACGGGGTAGGGACCTGGAAACTTATGAACACTGAAGCTTTCTTT.